These 32 T cell receptor delta chains were sequenced from one sample in a study of γδ T cells in repeated Plasmodium falciparum infection. Bulk repertoires came from Vgamma9/Vdelta2+ or Vdelta2-negative gammadelta T cells flow-sorted from PBMC. TCRdb used CATT to re-call clones from the multiplex PCR reads. Among 90,000 or so delta-chain clones listed, more than 0.85% were seen once. Sequenced input: gamma-delta T cells from blood. The receptors shown here come from a pool of human donors (malaria-infected and uninfected, not separated).

This clone turned up a few times. TCRdb's protein, taken from a much larger clone, differs from this DNA's translation at residue 12, likely owing to a read error; the protein displayed comes from the DNA. The chain joins TRDV1 to TRDJ1, with D perhaps matching TRDD2 (5 bases). The CDR3 spans 14 residues. Germline V gives CDR1 TSWWSYY, CDR2 QGS. CDR3 sequence reads: CALGDAAYTDKFIF. In nucleotides, the CDR3 is TGTGCTCTTGGGGATGCTGCCTACACCGATAAATTCATCTTT.

This clone was counted only a few times. This likely came from a read error, as a far larger clone is one base away. Different DNA sequences within this sample yield the same CDR3. The chain links TRDV1 to TRDJ1; D unresolved. The CDR3 is made up of 18 amino acids. Germline-derived CDR1 and CDR2 are TSWWSYY and QGS. The CDR3 loop is CALGETGTVVQNTDKLIF. The DNA for the CDR3 is TGTGCTCTTGGGGAAACGGGAACGGTCGTACAAAACACAGATAAACTCATCTTT.

There are a few counts of this clone. Since a far larger clone is one base different, this is likely a read error. Other DNA variants within this sample encode the same CDR3. The chain has TRDV1 and TRDJ1; TRDD3 is a possible D gene (6 bases). Matching the DNA to germline supplied the J gene, which TCRdb does not give. Germline lookup yields CDR1 TSWWSYY and CDR2 QGS. This CDR3 spans 19 amino acids. Trimming removed 3 bases at V and 0 bases at J, with 23 bases between. DNA for the CDR3: TGTGCTCTTGGGGAGGATACCACCTTGTACCCTTCGTACACCGATAAACTCATCTTT. Translation gives CALGEDTTLYPSYTDKLIF.

This clone was detected ten times or more. A single base is all that separates this from a far larger clone, so a read error is likely. The sample has other DNA sequences that encode this CDR3 too. The V call is TRDV3, the J call TRDJ1; possibly TRDD3 for D (5 bases). Germline V lookup: CDR1 TVYSNPD, CDR2 GDNSRS (reference sequence). The CDR3 spans 15 residues. DNA for the CDR3: TGTGCCTTTATACGAGCCGCGTTCTGGGCCGATAAACTCATCTTC. This encodes CAFIRAAFWADKLIF.

This clone was detected many times. This likely stems from a read error, as it lies one base from a far larger clone. In the same sample, other DNA sequences code for this CDR3. The chain couples TRDV1 to TRDJ1, with no clear D. Germline CDR1 reads TSWWSYY; CDR2 reads QGS. There are 18 residues in the CDR3. V lost 4 bases and J lost 3, with 24 bases in between. The CDR3 loop reads CALGVRWAPDVQADKLIF. The DNA of the CDR3 is TGTGCTCTTGGGGTCCGTTGGGCCCCGGATGTGCAGGCCGATAAACTCATCTTT.

By proportion, this clone is large. At the DNA level, this CDR3 is encoded by other sequences in the same sample as well. DNA for the CDR3: TGTGCCTGTGACACGGTGGGATGGGGGATTCGCCAAATACACACCGATAAACTCATCTTT. Protein: CACDTVGWGIRQIHTDKLIF. The genes are TRDV2 and TRDJ1; 8 nucleotides line up with TRDD3. Germline CDR1 and CDR2: GEAIGNYY and EKD. The CDR3 extends over 20 amino acids. The V gene end was trimmed by 1 base and the J gene end by 0 bases; junction bases not matched to a gene: 18.

Points on this clone: A far larger clone is just one base off, so this is likely a read error. This CDR3 is also generated by other DNA sequences in the sample. J is TRDJ1 and V is TRDV1, with 7 bases matching TRDD3. The germline CDR1 and CDR2 sequences are TSWWSYY and QGS. The ends lost 5 bases at V and 0 bases at J; junction bases unmatched: 27. This CDR3 spans 22 amino acids. The CDR3 sequence: CALGKVRVSTRWGLTYTDKLIF. The CDR3 DNA reads TGTGCTCTTGGGAAAGTAAGGGTCTCAACCCGCTGGGGGCTTACGTACACCGATAAACTCATCTTT.

Points on this clone: The protein TCRdb gives is from a much larger clone and does not agree with this DNA's translation at residue 11, likely a read error; the protein shown here comes from the DNA. The chain is built from TRDV2 and TRDJ1; 9 nucleotides match TRDD3. Germline matching of the DNA provided the J gene here, since TCRdb leaves it blank. Germline CDR1 and CDR2: GEAIGNYY and EKD. The CDR3 has 15 amino acids. As DNA, the CDR3 is TGTGCCTGTGAGCCTCTGGGGGATTACACCGGTAAACTCATCTTT. It specifies CACEPLGDYTGKLIF.

Notes on this clone: This likely traces to a read error, being one base from a far larger clone. The sample holds other DNA sequences that translate to the same CDR3. This chain connects TRDV2 to TRDJ2; maybe TRDD3 (6 bases). The CDR3 totals 16 residues. The germline V and J ends were trimmed by 0 bases and 7 bases, with 17 bases remaining between them. Germline lookup yields CDR1 GEAIGNYY and CDR2 EKD. The CDR3 region has the DNA TGTGCCTGTGACACCGTTTTGCCCGGGGGACTAGCACAACTCTTCTTT. This translates into CACDTVLPGGLAQLFF.

Concerning this clone: TCRdb attributes to this sequence the protein of a much larger clone, which differs from the DNA translation at residue 12; a read error is likely, and the protein displayed is translated from the DNA. The chain uses TRDV2 and TRDJ3; D might be TRDD3 (5 bases). CDR3 length: 16 amino acids. Germline CDR1 GEAIGNYY, CDR2 EKD. CDR3 DNA: TGTGCCTGTGACCAAATGAGTGCCTGGGACACCCAACAGATGTTTTTC. Protein product: CACDQMSAWDTQQMFF.

Judged by abundance, this clone is medium-sized. The same CDR3 arises from other DNA sequences in this sample as well. The chain couples TRDV1 to TRDJ1, with 10 bases that match TRDD3. The V gene end was trimmed by 11 bases and the J gene end by 1 base; junction bases not matched to a gene: 19. Germline assignment: CDR1 TSWWSYY and CDR2 QGS. This CDR3 has 18 residues. The CDR3 DNA is TGTGCTTACGCAAGTCCCCTGGGGGATAGCCGGTGCACCGATAAACTCATCTTT. It translates to CAYASPLGDSRCTDKLIF.

This clone was observed a handful of times. A far more abundant clone sits one base away, making this likely a read error. At the DNA level, this CDR3 is encoded by other sequences in the same sample as well. The rearrangement uses TRAV38-2/DV8 and TRDJ1; 8 bases are shared with TRDD3. Germline V CDR1 and CDR2: TSESDYY, QEAYKQQN. This CDR3 is built from 27 residues. J was trimmed by 0 bases and V by 2 bases; bases with no gene match: 39. The CDR3 reads CAYRSRGGKTFLRALRTGGPHTDKLIF. For the CDR3, the DNA is TGTGCTTATAGGAGTCGGGGGGGGAAAACCTTCTTACGCGCTCTCCGTACTGGGGGTCCTCACACCGATAAACTCATCTTT.

Concerning this clone itself: This likely stems from a read error, as it lies one base from a far larger clone. Other DNA sequences in the same sample also yield this CDR3. The gene calls are TRDV1 and TRDJ1, with a weak D call TRDD3 (6 bases). Matching the DNA to germline supplied the J gene, which TCRdb does not give. The V end was cut by 4 bases, the J end by 2 bases, with 26 bases between. This CDR3 has 19 amino acids. From germline, CDR1 is TSWWSYY and CDR2 QGS. The CDR3 region is CALGVSCGDPTCGTDKLIF. CDR3 in DNA: TGTGCTCTTGGGGTTTCCTGTGGGGATCCCACCTGTGGGACCGATAAACTCATCTTT.

This clone was seen repeatedly, ten times or more. A single base is all that separates this from a far larger clone, so a read error is likely. Other DNA sequences in this specimen translate into the identical CDR3. The chain uses TRDV1 and TRDJ1; perhaps TRDD3 as D (6 bases). The CDR3 spans 22 residues. Trimming took off 0 bases at V and 3 bases at J, with 32 bases between the two ends. The V gene's germline CDR1 is TSWWSYY and CDR2 QGS. CDR3 in amino acids: CALGELGGDLGTGNYLSDKLIF. The CDR3 DNA follows: TGTGCTCTTGGGGAACTTGGAGGGGACTTAGGTACTGGGAACTACCTGTCCGATAAACTCATCTTT.

In regard to this clone: The protein that TCRdb holds for this DNA derives from a much larger clone and differs from the translated DNA at residue 13, which likely indicates a read error; the protein shown here is translated from the DNA. This chain connects TRDV2 to TRDJ1, with 13 bases lining up with TRDD3. TCRdb carries no J gene annotation; the J gene was assigned here by matching the DNA with germline. V was pared by 1 base and J by 4 bases, with 11 bases of the junction left unmatched. This CDR3 contains 18 residues. Germline V gives CDR1 GEAIGNYY, CDR2 EKD. For the CDR3, the DNA is TGTGCCTGTGACACTTTACTGGGGGATACGCGACGTAGCGATAAACTCATCTTT. This sequence encodes CACDTLLGDTRRSDKLIF.

As to this clone: The protein recorded in TCRdb matches a much larger clone and deviates from this DNA's translation at residue 15, suggesting a read error; the protein here is obtained by translating the DNA. The chain carries TRDV1 and TRDJ1; TRDD3 is a possible D gene (6 bases). V lost 4 bases to trimming and J lost 7 bases, with 31 bases between them. CDR1 is TSWWSYY and CDR2 is QGS in the germline V gene. The CDR3 is 19 residues long. The CDR3 spells CALGVPTATEGIGRSKLIF. The CDR3 DNA is TGTGCTCTTGGGGTCCCCACCGCTACGGAAGGGATAGGGAGAAGTAAACTCATCTTT.

This clone was observed at least ten times. Just one base apart from a much larger clone, this may be a read error. The sample contains more than one DNA sequence encoding this CDR3. This chain connects TRDV1 to TRDJ1; 13 nucleotides align to TRDD3. This CDR3 spans 26 amino acids. Per germline, CDR1 TSWWSYY and CDR2 QGS. The CDR3 is CALGDLTSFSRTGGYALLTYTDKLIF. The CDR3 DNA reads TGTGCTCTTGGGGACCTAACTTCCTTCAGTCGTACTGGGGGATACGCCCTCCTTACTTACACCGATAAGCTCATCTTT.

This clone came up a few times. A read error likely explains this, since a far larger clone differs by one base. The identical CDR3 is also encoded by other nucleotide sequences in the sample. The gene calls are TRDV2 and TRDJ1; weak D call: TRDD3 (5 bases). Germline values: CDR1 GEAIGNYY, CDR2 EKD. This CDR3 region has 18 residues. The V and J ends lost 0 bases and 1 base respectively, with 20 bases between them. The CDR3 loop reads CACDTLDEGLGFTDKLIF. The CDR3 region has the DNA TGTGCCTGTGACACCCTTGACGAGGGGCTGGGATTCACCGATAAACTCATCTTT.

A word on this clone: TCRdb has a much larger clone's protein, which differs at residue 8 from the translation of this DNA, likely because of a read error; what is shown is the protein translated from the DNA. V usage is TRDV2 and J usage is TRDJ1; TRDD3 might be the D (6 bases). The CDR3 is made up of 15 amino acids. V dropped 3 bases and J dropped 9 bases, with 22 bases sitting between them. Per germline, CDR1 GEAIGNYY and CDR2 EKD. The chain's CDR3 is CACDPVGEDGGELIF. CDR3 DNA: TGTGCCTGTGACCCCGTAGGTGAGGATGGGGGCGAACTCATCTTT.

As regards this clone: The protein given by TCRdb reflects a much larger clone and differs at residue 6 from this DNA's translation, likely from a read error; the protein shown is the DNA's translation. This chain uses TRDV2 with TRDJ1, with D unresolved. In the absence of a J gene in TCRdb, the DNA was matched to germline to assign it here. The CDR3 consists of 14 residues. CDR1 and CDR2 (germline): GEAIGNYY, EKD. Trimming removed 4 bases at V and 3 bases at J, with 14 bases between. The chain's CDR3 is CACDLTMRADKLIF. The CDR3 DNA reads TGTGCCTGTGATCTAACCATGAGGGCCGATAAACTCATCTTT.

This clone showed up many times. The TCRdb protein, from a much larger clone, departs from this DNA's translation at residue 19, likely by read error; the protein shown derives from the DNA. The J gene is TRDJ1, the V gene TRDV1; a possible D gene is TRDD3 (8 bases). V was cut by 4 bases and J by 3 bases, with 48 bases left in between. Germline assignment: CDR1 TSWWSYY and CDR2 QGS. The CDR3 totals 26 residues. The CDR3 region is CALGVVLIPTPLADRLLGGTPDKLIF. The CDR3 DNA reads as TGTGCTCTTGGGGTTGTATTAATTCCTACCCCCCTCGCTGATCGTCTACTGGGGGGTACACCCGATAAACTCATCTTT.

This clone appeared many times. A read error is likely here: a far larger clone is one base away. The sample carries other DNA sequences with the same CDR3. No J gene call was made, and the V gene is TRDV2. Germline V gene lookup returns CDR1 GEAIGNYY and CDR2 EKD. This CDR3 is 15 amino acids long. CDR3 DNA: TGTGCCTGTGACACCGTTGGACAGTACACCGATAAACTCATCTTC. Its translation: CACDTVGQYTDKLIF.

There are many counts of this clone. TCRdb has a much larger clone's protein, which differs at residue 10 from the translation of this DNA, likely because of a read error; what is shown is the protein translated from the DNA. This rearrangement joins TRDV2 to TRDJ1, with D unresolved. V was trimmed by 0 bases and J by 3 bases, leaving 13 bases between them. The CDR3 spans 15 residues. Germline loops: CDR1 GEAIGNYY, CDR2 EKD. The CDR3 sequence: CACDTVVPDADKLIF. CDR3 nucleotides: TGTGCCTGTGACACCGTAGTACCAGACGCCGATAAACTCATCTTT.

Concerning this clone: This DNA's translation and the protein TCRdb lists, from a much larger clone, do not match at residue 9, likely due to a read error; the protein shown is translated from the DNA. The V call is TRDV1, the J call TRDJ1, with D uncertain. The J gene was not available in TCRdb and was assigned here by matching the DNA to germline segments. The CDR3 is 16 residues long. Deletions cut 6 bases from V and 0 bases from J, with 17 bases between. Germline assignment: CDR1 TSWWSYY and CDR2 QGS. CDR3 coding DNA: TGTGCTCTTGGAAAGTTCTTCGTCTTGTACACCGATAAACTCATCTTT. It translates to CALGKFFVLYTDKLIF.

As to this clone: The protein in TCRdb stems from a much larger clone and differs at residue 13 from this DNA's translation, likely a read error; here the protein is translated from the DNA. The J gene has no call, while the V gene is TRDV2. Germline V gene lookup returns CDR1 GEAIGNYY and CDR2 EKD. The CDR3 has 15 residues. The CDR3 protein is CACDTLELNWKGPIF. Here the CDR3 DNA reads TGTGCCTGTGACACGTTGGAATTAAACTGGAAGGGACCCATCTTT.

On this clone: The protein given by TCRdb reflects a much larger clone and differs at residue 4 from this DNA's translation, likely from a read error; the protein shown is the DNA's translation. The V gene is TRDV2, the J gene TRDJ1; 8 nucleotides align to TRDD3. Germline V CDR1 and CDR2: GEAIGNYY, EKD. The CDR3 sequence is 16 residues long. CDR3 sequence: CACGTGGIRDTDKLIF. The CDR3 DNA follows: TGTGCCTGTGGCACCGGAGGGATACGGGACACCGATAAACTCATCTTT.

In the case of this clone: A far larger clone is off by one base, so a read error is likely. Additional DNA sequences in this sample encode the identical CDR3. This chain joins TRDV1 and TRDJ1; 7 nucleotides match TRDD3. CDR1 and CDR2 from the germline V gene are TSWWSYY and QGS. CDR3 length: 24 amino acids. The DNA for the CDR3 is TGTGCTCTCGGGGAACGGGGAAATCTACGCTTTTCTTCCGGGGGGATCCACTACACCGATAAACTCATCTTT. Its protein is CALGERGNLRFSSGGIHYTDKLIF.

Only a few counts were recorded for this clone. This likely traces to a read error, being one base from a far larger clone. Other DNA sequences in this specimen translate into the identical CDR3. No J gene call was made, and the V gene is TRDV1; the D call TRDD3 from the table was never checked on the DNA. The CDR3 extends over 19 amino acids. Germline V gene lookup returns CDR1 TSWWSYY and CDR2 QGS. The CDR3 reads CALGELFRGDTLNTDKLIF. The CDR3 region has the DNA TGTGCTCTTGGGGAACTTTTTAGGGGGGATACGCTTAACACCGATAAGCTCATCTTT.

A few counts support this clone. Translating this DNA gives a protein that differs at residue 16 from the TCRdb one, which belongs to a much larger clone; a read error is likely, and the protein shown is this translation. DNA for the CDR3: TGTGCTCTTGGGGAAGACGGGAGTACTGGGGGATACGCCCTAAAATTCATCTTT. Protein product: CALGEDGSTGGYALKFIF. The V gene reported is TRDV1; the J gene is uncalled; TRDD3, the table's D call, was not compared with the DNA. This CDR3 has 18 residues. The germline V gene encodes CDR1 TSWWSYY and CDR2 QGS.

This clone came up a few times. The protein TCRdb lists belongs to a much larger clone and differs from this DNA's translation at residue 9, which points to a read error; the protein shown is made from the DNA. V gene TRDV2 combines with J gene TRDJ2; 7 bases map to TRDD3. TCRdb lists no J gene, so it was determined here by aligning the DNA to germline. The V segment lost 3 bases and the J segment 1 base; nucleotides outside the gene matches: 25. The CDR3 spans 22 residues. Germline CDR1 and CDR2: GEAIGNYY and EKD. DNA for the CDR3: TGTGCCTGTGACCGTCTTACTGGGGAAGCCACTAAGGGGTCAAATTTGACAGCACAACTCTTCTTT. Translating it yields CACDRLTGEATKGSNLTAQLFF.

As to this clone: TCRdb records a much larger clone's protein for this DNA, with a difference at residue 15 that likely arises from a read error; the protein given is the translation of the DNA. This chain connects TRDV2 to TRDJ1; 9 nucleotides agree with TRDD3. Because TCRdb records no J gene, it was assigned here through a match of the DNA to germline. The ends lost 0 bases at V and 0 bases at J; junction bases unmatched: 25. CDR3 length: 23 residues. Germline V CDR1 and CDR2: GEAIGNYY, EKD. The CDR3 reads CACDTSSSNGRVGDIPHTDKLIF. DNA for the CDR3: TGTGCCTGTGACACCTCCTCTTCCAACGGAAGGGTGGGGGATATACCCCACACCGATAAACTCATCTTT.

This clone was counted only a few times. Only one base separates this from a far larger clonotype, so it likely reflects a read error. At the DNA level, this CDR3 is encoded by other sequences in the same sample as well. The gene calls are TRDV2 and TRDJ3; TRDD3 aligns across 10 bases. Germline V gene lookup returns CDR1 GEAIGNYY and CDR2 EKD. With 1 base clipped from V and 0 bases from J, the junction kept 17 bases outside the gene matches. The CDR3 length is 23 residues. CDR3 loop: CACDTGKRTGGSESSWDTRQMFF. CDR3 nucleotides: TGTGCCTGTGACACGGGAAAGAGAACTGGGGGATCCGAGAGCTCCTGGGACACCCGACAGATGTTTTTC.